This T cell receptor beta chain was recovered during a study of shared clonotypes between healthy human individuals. Study as a whole: Each donor had three CD4 naive, three CD4 memory, two CD8 naive and one CD8 memory plate.

Assay execution proceeded at the deep level. Authors' data handling: In the immunoSEQ data, sequences were junction-only and lacked quality scores, so filtering differed. Generated by immunoSEQ multiplex PCR, the TCRdb table keeps only in-frame clones and is missing some. The V and J calls and clone size come from that table; D and trimming were worked out from the DNA. The sample consists of around 2.5 million clones, roughly 93% of them appearing once. From CD4+ cells came CD45RA+ naive and CD45RA-negative memory subsets. CDR1 and CDR2 (germline): MDHEN, SYDVKM. The V gene end was trimmed by 6 bases and the J gene end by 7 bases; junction bases not matched to a gene: 12. This CDR3 comprises 15 residues.

Sequenced: naive CD4+ T cells from PBMCs. Subset meaning: CD45RA+ positively selected. This chain links TRBV28 with TRBJ1-5; 7 bases map to TRBD1. This TCR was sampled from a man aged 18-30 years in good health. Some clones in this sample may be carry-over from other donors' samples. CDR3 bases: TGTGCCAGCAGCCCCACAGGGGCCCCTTACCAGCCCCAGCATTTT. Protein product: CASSPTGAPYQPQHF.